The rows below give T cell receptor beta chains drawn from one sample of a study of post-analysis software for immune sequencing data. In TCRdb, the PCR reads were re-called with MiXCR into one record per CDR3 protein. Here the sample spans about 570,000 distinct CDR3 sequences, 30% to 40% being singletons. The source material was blood. The receptor source for this set is a girl aged 2 to 17 with multiple sclerosis. Both conserved end residues are part of each CDR3. A D gene is named only where the DNA matches it firmly. Rows may omit the clone size; those that give it use once, few, many or a size class.

>TRBV2|NA|TRBJ2-3|TRBD2
CASSDSGGRADTQYF
TGTGCCAGCAGTGATAGCGGGGGGCGAGCAGATACGCAGTATTTT
>TRBV7-2|NA|TRBJ2-7|TRBD2
CASSRSSGGVSYEQYF
TGTGCCAGCAGCCGATCGAGCGGGGGAGTATCCTACGAGCAGTACTTC
>TRBV7-8|few|TRBJ1-1|NA
CASSPDPGSNTEAFF
TGTGCCAGCAGCCCAGACCCAGGGTCGAACACTGAAGCTTTCTTT
>TRBV11-2|few|TRBJ2-7|NA
CASSALAGATSYEQYF
TGTGCCAGCAGCGCGCTGGCGGGGGCCACCTCCTACGAGCAGTACTTC
>TRBV27|NA|TRBJ1-5|NA
CASSLQGYQPQHF
TGTGCCAGCAGTTTGCAGGGTTACCAGCCCCAGCATTTT
>TRBV20-1|few|TRBJ2-3|TRBD2
CSARGPRGGPDTQYF
TGCAGTGCTAGAGGCCCACGGGGGGGCCCCGATACGCAGTATTTT
>TRBV3-1|NA|TRBJ2-3|NA
CASSQAWETDTQYF
TGTGCCAGCAGCCAAGCATGGGAGACAGATACGCAGTATTTT
>TRBV5-1|NA|TRBJ2-1|NA
CASSLELATTNEQFF
TGCGCCAGCAGCTTGGAATTAGCGACTACCAATGAGCAGTTCTTC
>TRBV5-1|NA|TRBJ2-6|NA
CASSFFGLEGGANVLTF
TGCGCCAGCAGCTTTTTCGGCTTGGAGGGTGGGGCCAACGTCCTGACTTTC
>TRBV12-3/TRBV12-4|NA|TRBJ1-1|NA
CASSLPSRGTEAFF
TGTGCCAGCAGTTTACCTTCCAGGGGCACTGAAGCTTTCTTT
>TRBV5-1|NA|TRBJ2-7|NA
CASGRDNSYEQYF
TGCGCCAGCGGGCGGGACAACTCCTACGAGCAGTACTTC
>TRBV20-1|NA|TRBJ2-5|TRBD1
CSASSGTGEETQYF
TGCAGTGCTTCGAGTGGGACAGGGGAAGAGACCCAGTACTTC
>TRBV3-1|few|TRBJ2-5|NA
CASNVAGQETQYF
TGTGCCAGCAATGTGGCTGGACAAGAGACCCAGTACTTC